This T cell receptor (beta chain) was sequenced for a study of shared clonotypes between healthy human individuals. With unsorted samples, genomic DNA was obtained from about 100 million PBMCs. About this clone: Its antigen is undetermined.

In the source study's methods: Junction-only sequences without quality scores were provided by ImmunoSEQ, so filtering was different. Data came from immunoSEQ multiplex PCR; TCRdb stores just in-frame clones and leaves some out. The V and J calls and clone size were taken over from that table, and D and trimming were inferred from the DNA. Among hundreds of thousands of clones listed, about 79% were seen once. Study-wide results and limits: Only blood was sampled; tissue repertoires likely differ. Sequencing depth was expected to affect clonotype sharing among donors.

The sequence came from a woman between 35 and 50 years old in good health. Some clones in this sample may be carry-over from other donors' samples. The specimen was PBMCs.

Here the CDR3 DNA reads TGTGCCAGCTCAGGGTTAGGAGGACAAATGAACACTGAAGCTTTCTTT. This translates into CASSGLGGQMNTEAFF. This rearrangement joins TRBV18 to TRBJ1-1, with D possibly TRBD1 on 5 matching bases. Trimming removed 5 bases from V and 0 bases from J, with 16 bases in between. The V gene's germline CDR1 is KGHSH and CDR2 LQKENI. This CDR3 is 16 amino acids long. The whole variable domain, remainder taken from reference TRBV18 and TRBJ1-1, is NAGVMQNPRHLVRRRGQEARLRCSPMKGHSHVYWYRQLPEEGLKFMVYLQKENIIDESGMPKERFSAEFPKEGPSILRIQQVVRGDSAAYFCASSGLGGQMNTEAFFGQGTRLTVV.